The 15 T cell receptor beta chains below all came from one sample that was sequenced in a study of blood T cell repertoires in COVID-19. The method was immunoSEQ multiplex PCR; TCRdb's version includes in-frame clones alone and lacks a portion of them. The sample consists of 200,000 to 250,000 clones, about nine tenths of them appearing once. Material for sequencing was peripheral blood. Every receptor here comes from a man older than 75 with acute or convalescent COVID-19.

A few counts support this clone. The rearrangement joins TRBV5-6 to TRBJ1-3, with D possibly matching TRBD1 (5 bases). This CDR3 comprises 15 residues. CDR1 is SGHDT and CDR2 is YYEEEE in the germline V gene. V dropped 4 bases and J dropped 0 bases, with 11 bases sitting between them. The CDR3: CASSVEGLSGNTIYF. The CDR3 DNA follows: TGTGCCAGCAGCGTCGAGGGACTCTCTGGAAACACCATATATTTT.

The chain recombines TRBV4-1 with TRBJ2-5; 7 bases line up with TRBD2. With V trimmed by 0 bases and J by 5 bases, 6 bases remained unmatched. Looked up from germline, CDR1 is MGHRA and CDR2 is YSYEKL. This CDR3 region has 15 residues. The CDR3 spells CASSQDPGLSETQYF. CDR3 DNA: TGCGCCAGCAGCCAAGATCCGGGACTATCTGAGACCCAGTACTTC.

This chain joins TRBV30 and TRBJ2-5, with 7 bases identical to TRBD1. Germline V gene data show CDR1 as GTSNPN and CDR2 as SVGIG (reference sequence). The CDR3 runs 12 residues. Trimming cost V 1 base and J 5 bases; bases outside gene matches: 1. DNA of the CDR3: TGTGCCTGGAGTGCAGGGGGTGAGACCCAGTACTTC. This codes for CAWSAGGETQYF.

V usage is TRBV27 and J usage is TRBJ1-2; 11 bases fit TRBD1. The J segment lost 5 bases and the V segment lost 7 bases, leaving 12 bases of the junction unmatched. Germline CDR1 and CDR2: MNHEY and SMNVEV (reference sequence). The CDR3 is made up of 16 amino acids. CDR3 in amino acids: CASTKGGTGGIYGYTF. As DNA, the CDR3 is TGTGCCAGCACCAAAGGGGGGACAGGGGGGATTTATGGCTACACCTTC.

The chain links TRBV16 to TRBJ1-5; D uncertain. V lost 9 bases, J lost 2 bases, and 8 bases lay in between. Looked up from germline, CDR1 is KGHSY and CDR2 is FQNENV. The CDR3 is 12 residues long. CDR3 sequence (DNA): TGTGCCAGTAGTGTTGGCAATCAGCCCCAGCATTTT. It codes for CASSVGNQPQHF.

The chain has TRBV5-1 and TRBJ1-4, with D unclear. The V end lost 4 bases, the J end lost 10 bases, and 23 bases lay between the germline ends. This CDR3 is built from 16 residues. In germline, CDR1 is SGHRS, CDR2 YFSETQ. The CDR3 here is CASSPALDGKSGKLFF. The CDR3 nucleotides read TGCGCCAGCAGCCCGGCCCTGGACGGGAAGTCAGGAAAACTGTTTTTT.

The chain's CDR3 is CASSQEGVPGSGYTF. Written as DNA, the CDR3 is TGTGCCAGCAGCCAAGAAGGGGTCCCCGGCTCTGGCTACACCTTC. The V gene is TRBV3-1 (or the pseudogene TRBV3-2), the J gene TRBJ1-2; D might be TRBD1 (5 bases). The CDR3 runs 15 residues. The germline V gene has CDR1 LGHDT and CDR2 YNNKEL (reference sequence). V lost 0 bases and J lost 7, with 15 bases in between.

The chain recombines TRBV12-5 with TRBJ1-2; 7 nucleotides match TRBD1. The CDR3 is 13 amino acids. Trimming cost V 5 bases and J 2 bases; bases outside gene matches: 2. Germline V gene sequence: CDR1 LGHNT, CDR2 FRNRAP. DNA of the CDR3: TGTGCTAGTGGTCTGGGACAGAACTATGGCTACACCTTC. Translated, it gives CASGLGQNYGYTF.

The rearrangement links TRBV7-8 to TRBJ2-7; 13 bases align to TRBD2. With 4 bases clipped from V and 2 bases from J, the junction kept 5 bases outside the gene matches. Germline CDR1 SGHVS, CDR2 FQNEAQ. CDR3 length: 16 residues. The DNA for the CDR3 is TGTGCCAGCAGCTACGCGACTAGCGGGGGGACCTACGAGCAGTACGTC. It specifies CASSYATSGGTYEQYV.

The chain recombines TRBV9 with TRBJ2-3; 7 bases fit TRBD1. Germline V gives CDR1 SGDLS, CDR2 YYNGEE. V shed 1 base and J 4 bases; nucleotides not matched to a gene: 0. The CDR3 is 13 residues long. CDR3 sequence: CASSVQGADTQYF. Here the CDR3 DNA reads TGTGCCAGCAGCGTACAGGGGGCAGATACGCAGTATTTT.

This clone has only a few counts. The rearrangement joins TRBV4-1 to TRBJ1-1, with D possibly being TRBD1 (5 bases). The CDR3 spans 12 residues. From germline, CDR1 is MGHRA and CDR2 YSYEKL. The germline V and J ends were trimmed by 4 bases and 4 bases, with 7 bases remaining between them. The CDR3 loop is CASSRGTTEAFF. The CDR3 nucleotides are TGCGCCAGCAGCCGGGGCACCACTGAAGCTTTCTTT.

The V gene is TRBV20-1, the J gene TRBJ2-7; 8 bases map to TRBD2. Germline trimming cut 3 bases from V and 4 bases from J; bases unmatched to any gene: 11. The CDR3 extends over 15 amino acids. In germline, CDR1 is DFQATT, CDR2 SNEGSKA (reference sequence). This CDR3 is CSASWTGTRRYEQYF. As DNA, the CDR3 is TGCAGTGCTAGTTGGACCGGGACTAGACGATACGAGCAGTACTTC.

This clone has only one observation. CDR3 loop: CTSSQSTGNYGYTF. CDR3 sequence (DNA): TGCACCAGCAGCCAATCGACAGGAAACTATGGCTACACCTTC. The chain is built from TRBV1 and TRBJ1-2; the DNA was not compared with TRBD1, the D call given in the table. TRBV1 is a listed pseudogene. The CDR3 has 14 residues.

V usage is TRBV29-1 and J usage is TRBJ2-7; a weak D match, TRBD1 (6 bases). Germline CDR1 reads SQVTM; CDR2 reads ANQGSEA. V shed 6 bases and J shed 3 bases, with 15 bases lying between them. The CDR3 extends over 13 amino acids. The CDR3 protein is CSVVEAGDYEQYV. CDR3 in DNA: TGCAGCGTAGTGGAGGCAGGGGACTACGAGCAGTACGTC.

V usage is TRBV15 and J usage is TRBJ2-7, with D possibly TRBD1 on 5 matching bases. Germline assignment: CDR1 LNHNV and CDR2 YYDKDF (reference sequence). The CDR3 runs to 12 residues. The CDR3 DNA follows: TGTGCCACCAACAGACAGTTAAATAAGCAGTACGTC. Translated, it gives CATNRQLNKQYV.